The rows below give T cell receptor beta chains drawn from one sample of a study of blood T cell repertoires in COVID-19. Measured with immunoSEQ multiplex PCR; TCRdb has only the in-frame clones, and not every one. This sample has 100,000 to 150,000 clones, with roughly 90% found just once. The sequencing input was peripheral blood. The source is a man between 65 and 85 years old with active COVID-19. Both conserved end residues are part of each CDR3. The D gene is left open where the match is weak. The size entry is marked missing in some rows and otherwise reads once, few, many or a size class.

>-|TRBV5-1|-|TRBJ1-1
CASSLGQFTEAFF
TGCGCCAGCAGCTTGGGACAGTTCACTGAAGCTTTCTTT
>-|TRBV28|-|TRBJ2-3
CASSTGTPDTQYF
TGTGCCAGCAGTACCGGGACACCAGATACGCAGTATTTT
>-|TRBV29-1|-|TRBJ2-7
CSVGRGAATYEQYF
TGCAGCGTTGGCCGCGGGGCCGCTACCTACGAGCAGTACTTC
>-|TRBV6-5|-|TRBJ2-7
CASSYSGEEQYF
TGTGCCAGCAGTTACTCAGGGGAAGAGCAGTACTTC
>TRBD1|TRBV6-5|once|TRBJ1-1
CASTGGQEAFF
TGTGCCAGCACTGGGGGACAGGAAGCTTTCTTT
>-|TRBV5-6|-|TRBJ2-1
CASSYPRQSKNNEQFF
TGTGCCAGCAGCTACCCTCGACAGTCAAAGAACAATGAGCAGTTCTTC
>-|TRBV11-2|-|TRBJ1-5
CASSPGNQPQHF
TGTGCCAGCAGCCCGGGGAATCAGCCCCAGCATTTT
>TRBD1|TRBV7-2|-|TRBJ1-2
CASSLDRVEGYTF
TGTGCCAGCAGTCTGGACAGGGTAGAAGGTTACACCTTC
>-|TRBV6-5|-|TRBJ1-2
CASTTNYGYTF
TGTGCCAGTACAACCAACTATGGCTACACCTTC
>TRBD2|TRBV5-1|-|TRBJ2-7
CASRPLSGGEQYF
TGCGCCAGCAGACCCCTATCGGGGGGCGAGCAGTACTTC
>TRBD1|TRBV19|-|TRBJ2-4
CASSPGQGTVNIQYF
TGTGCCAGTAGCCCTGGACAGGGGACGGTAAACATTCAGTACTTC
>-|TRBV5-6|-|TRBJ2-7
CASSLGQSYEQYF
TGTGCCAGCAGCTTGGGACAGTCCTACGAGCAGTACTTC
>-|TRBV2|-|TRBJ2-1
CASSVEGPVPKQFF
TGTGCCAGCAGTGTGGAGGGACCAGTCCCTAAGCAGTTCTTC
>-|TRBV20-1|-|TRBJ2-1
CSASVSDEQFF
TGCAGTGCTAGCGTTAGCGATGAGCAGTTCTTC
>TRBD2|TRBV5-6|-|TRBJ2-7
CASSLALAGATYEQYF
TGTGCCAGCAGCTTGGCCCTAGCGGGCGCTACCTACGAGCAGTACTTC
>TRBD2|TRBV9|once|TRBJ2-1
CASSAAGALGNEQFF
TGTGCCAGCAGCGCGGCGGGAGCGCTAGGCAATGAGCAGTTCTTC
>-|TRBV19|-|TRBJ1-2
CASSTRTDLYGYTF
TGTGCCAGTAGTACTCGGACAGACCTCTATGGCTACACCTTC
>TRBD1|TRBV5-1|-|TRBJ2-3
CASSLGGTGDTQYF
TGCGCCAGCAGCTTGGGGGGGACAGGAGATACGCAGTATTTT
>-|TRBV28|-|TRBJ1-1
CASSLTGGRQNTEAFF
TGTGCCAGCAGTTTAACGGGAGGGAGGCAGAACACTGAAGCTTTCTTT
>TRBD1|TRBV7-9|-|TRBJ2-6
CASSKGQGTGANVLTF
TGTGCCAGCAGCAAGGGACAGGGCACTGGGGCCAACGTCCTGACTTTC
>-|TRBV3-1/TRBV3-2|-|TRBJ1-1
CASSPGGTGAFF
TGTGCCAGCAGTCCCGGGGGGACTGGAGCTTTCTTT
>-|TRBV12-3/TRBV12-4|-|TRBJ2-7
CASSLGGSNEQYF
TGTGCCAGCAGCCTAGGGGGTTCCAACGAGCAGTACTTC
>TRBD2|TRBV7-3|few|TRBJ2-7
CASRVIGTSGSYEQYF
TGTGCCAGCAGGGTAATCGGGACTAGCGGTTCCTACGAGCAGTACTTC
>-|TRBV5-1|-|TRBJ2-1
CASSLTGREYNEQFF
TGCGCCAGCAGCTTGACAGGGCGGGAGTACAATGAGCAGTTCTTC
>-|TRBV11-2|-|TRBJ2-1
CASSERVFEQFF
TGTGCCAGCAGCGAAAGAGTATTTGAGCAGTTCTTC
>TRBD2|TRBV9|-|TRBJ2-1
CASSPPSGADNEQFF
TGTGCCAGCAGCCCCCCTAGCGGGGCTGACAATGAGCAGTTCTTC